This T cell receptor (beta chain) was identified during a study of Graves' ophthalmopathy and Graves' hyperthyroidism (dated by TCRdb to between 2018 and 2020). In the study overall: Peripheral blood was collected at initial diagnosis, prior to any treatment. The 95 to 100 discovery patients were randomly split 7:3 into training and test sets. In total, some 130 blood samples were TCR-sequenced: approximately 40 ophthalmopathy, 80 or so hyperthyroidism and roughly 17 hyperthyroidism-to-ophthalmopathy patients. T-cell repertoires of thyroid tissue and blood were compared in 5 or 6 hyperthyroidism patients. A discovery set of 95 to 100 patients (approximately 45 ophthalmopathy, about 59 stable hyperthyroidism) was enrolled to explore V-J signatures distinguishing ophthalmopathy from hyperthyroidism. The study used TCR beta repertoire signatures to distinguish Graves' ophthalmopathy from Graves' hyperthyroidism and to predict progression to ophthalmopathy. An independent validation cohort comprised about 20 hyperthyroidism patients and about 16 patients who later progressed from hyperthyroidism to ophthalmopathy. Once sampling was done, hyperthyroidism patients were given methimazole at a starting dose of 30 mg daily, while ophthalmopathy patients were given high-dose intravenous methylprednisolone.

The CDR3 sequence holds 14 residues, the cysteine and phenylalanine included. The retained sequence is limited to the CDR3, 42 bases, with the frame set at the first base. CDR1 and CDR2, per the germline V gene, are ENHRY and SYGVKD. From V the trimming removes 8 bases and from J it removes 3 bases, while the gene matches leave 9 bases of the junction unaccounted for. For repertoire sequencing, TCR beta CDR3 regions were amplified from RNA transcripts. The first round of RT-PCR was done with HTBI primers and the Qiagen OneStep RT-PCR kit, and was followed by a second round of multiplex PCR, then size selection and purification. Libraries were sequenced on an Illumina HiSeq2000 using paired-end 100 bp reads. For the original study's pipeline: SOAPnuke was used for read processing, and reads with adapters, uncalled bases, a mean Phred below 15, or no exact constant-primer or identifier match were discarded. High-quality paired reads were merged with COPE v1.2.5. Each unique nucleotide sequence was treated as a clonotype, and MiTCR v1.1 was used to align the clonotypes to the IMGT TRB V, D and J references. Only V-J combinations with frequency above 0.0001 were analysed, covering around 99% of repertoires. For each V-J combination, a TCR clonal expansion and chaos score was defined as the ratio of F50 clonal expansion to chaos observed in the TCRdist matrix. Features were reduced by Welch's t-statistics and random forest to approximately 12 V-J combinations, which fed a naive Bayes classifier. The similarity between thyroid and blood repertoires was quantified using the Morisita-Horn index. TCRdb reanalyzed the raw reads on its own, using fastp at Q25 for trimming and MiXCR for clone calling, and kept in-frame beta chains. A single entry per CDR3 protein holds the most common genes and DNA from its merged rows. The V and J calls and clone size are TCRdb's, not the authors'. A total of hundreds of thousands of distinct CDR3 sequences appear in this sample, approximately 22% of them only once. The ten largest make up around 6.9% of the sample.

What the study reported, not specific to this receptor: Most of the expanded thyroid clonotypes with a frequency above 0.001 were also detected in blood, and it was suggested that the thyroid immune response may be reflected by blood repertoires. In validation, the model predicted ophthalmopathy progression with more than 55% sensitivity and 72.22% specificity; roughly 11 predicted patients were CT-confirmed with GO in a median of 6.5 months. No statistical method was used to set the sample size in advance, and the investigators knew which group each participant was assigned to. Ophthalmopathy was separated from stable hyperthyroidism by the 13-signature model with around 89% sensitivity and approximately 84% specificity in cross-validation and with 80%/75% in the test set.

Notes on this clonotype: The antigen it recognizes is unknown. No per-base quality is available; no much larger clone lies one base away.

Hyperthyroidism was considered stable if no progression to ophthalmopathy occurred within 18 months of follow-up. Hyperthyroidism patients were newly diagnosed, were aged 18 to 65 years, and had a disease duration under 2 months. Patients with other autoimmune diseases, uncontrolled infections, pregnancy or lactation were excluded. Clinical symptoms, serum thyroxine, TRAb, thyroid ultrasound and orbital computed tomography formed the basis of the diagnosis. PBMCs were isolated from about 9.1 ml of fresh peripheral blood by Ficoll-Paque density gradient centrifugation. Total RNA was extracted using Trizol reagent, and RNA quality was checked on an Agilent 2100 Bioanalyzer.

The chain is made from TRBV10-3 and TRBJ1-1; 7 bases in the middle match TRBD1. The sample consisted of peripheral blood. The clonotype comes from a woman under 30 with stable Graves' hyperthyroidism. Some clones in this sample may be carry-over from other donors' samples. Donor details come from another sample of the same person, matched by shared clones. The base sequence is TGTGCCATCCCCCCTTACAGGGGTGACACTGAAGCTTTCTTT. The translation is CAIPPYRGDTEAFF.